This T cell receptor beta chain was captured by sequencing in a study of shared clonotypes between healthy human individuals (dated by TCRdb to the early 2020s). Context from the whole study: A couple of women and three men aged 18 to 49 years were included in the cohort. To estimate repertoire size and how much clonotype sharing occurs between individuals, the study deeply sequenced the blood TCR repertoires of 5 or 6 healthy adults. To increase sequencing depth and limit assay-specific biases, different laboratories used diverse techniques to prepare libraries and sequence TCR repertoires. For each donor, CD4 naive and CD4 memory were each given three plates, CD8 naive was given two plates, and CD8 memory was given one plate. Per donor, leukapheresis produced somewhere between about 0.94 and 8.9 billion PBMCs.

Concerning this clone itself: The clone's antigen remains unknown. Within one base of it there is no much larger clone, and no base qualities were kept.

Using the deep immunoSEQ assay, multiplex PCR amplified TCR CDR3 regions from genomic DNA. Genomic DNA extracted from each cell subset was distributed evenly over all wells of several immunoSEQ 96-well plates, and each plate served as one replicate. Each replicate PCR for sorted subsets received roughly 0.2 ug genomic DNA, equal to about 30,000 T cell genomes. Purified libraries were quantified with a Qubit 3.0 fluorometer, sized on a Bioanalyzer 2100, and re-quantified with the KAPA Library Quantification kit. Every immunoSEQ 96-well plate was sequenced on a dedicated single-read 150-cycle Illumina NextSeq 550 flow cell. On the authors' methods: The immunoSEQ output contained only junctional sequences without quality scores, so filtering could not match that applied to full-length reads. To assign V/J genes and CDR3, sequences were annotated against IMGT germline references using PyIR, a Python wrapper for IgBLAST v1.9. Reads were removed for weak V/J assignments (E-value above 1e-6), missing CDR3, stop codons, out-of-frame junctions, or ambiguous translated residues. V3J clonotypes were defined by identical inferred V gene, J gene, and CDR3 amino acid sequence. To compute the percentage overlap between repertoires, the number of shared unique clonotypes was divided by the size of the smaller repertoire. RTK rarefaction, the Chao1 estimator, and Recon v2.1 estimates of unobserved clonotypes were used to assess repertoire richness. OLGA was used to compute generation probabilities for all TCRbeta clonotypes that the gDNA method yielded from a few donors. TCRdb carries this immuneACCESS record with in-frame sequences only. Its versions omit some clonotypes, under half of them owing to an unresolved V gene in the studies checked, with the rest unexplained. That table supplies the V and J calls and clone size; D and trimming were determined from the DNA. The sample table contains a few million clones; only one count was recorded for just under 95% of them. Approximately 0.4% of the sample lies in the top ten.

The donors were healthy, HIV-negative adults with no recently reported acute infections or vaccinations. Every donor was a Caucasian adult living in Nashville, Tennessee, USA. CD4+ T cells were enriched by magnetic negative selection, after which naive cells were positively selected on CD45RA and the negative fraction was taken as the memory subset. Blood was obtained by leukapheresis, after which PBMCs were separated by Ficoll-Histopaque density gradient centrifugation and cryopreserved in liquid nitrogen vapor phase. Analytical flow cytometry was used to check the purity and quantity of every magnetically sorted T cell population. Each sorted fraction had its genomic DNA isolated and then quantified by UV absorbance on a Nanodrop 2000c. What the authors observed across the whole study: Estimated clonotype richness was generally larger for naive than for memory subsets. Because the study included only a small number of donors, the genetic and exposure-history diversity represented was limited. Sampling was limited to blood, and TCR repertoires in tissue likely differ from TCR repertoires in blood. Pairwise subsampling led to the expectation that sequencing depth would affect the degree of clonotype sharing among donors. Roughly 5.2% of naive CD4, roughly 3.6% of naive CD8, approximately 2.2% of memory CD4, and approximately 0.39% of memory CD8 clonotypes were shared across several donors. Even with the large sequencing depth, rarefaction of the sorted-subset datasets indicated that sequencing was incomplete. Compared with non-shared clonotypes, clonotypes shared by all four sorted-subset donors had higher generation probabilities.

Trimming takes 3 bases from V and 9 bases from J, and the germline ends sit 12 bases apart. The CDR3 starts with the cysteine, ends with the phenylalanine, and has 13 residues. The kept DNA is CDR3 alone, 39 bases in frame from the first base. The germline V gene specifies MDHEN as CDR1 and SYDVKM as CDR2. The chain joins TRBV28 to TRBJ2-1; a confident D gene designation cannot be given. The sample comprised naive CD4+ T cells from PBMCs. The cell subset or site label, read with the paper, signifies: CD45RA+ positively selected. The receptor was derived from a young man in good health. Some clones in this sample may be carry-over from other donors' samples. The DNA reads TGTGCCAGCAGTTTCAAATCACGGCGTGAGCAGTTCTTC. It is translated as CASSFKSRREQFF.